One and the same sample provided the 10 T cell receptor beta chains below, sequenced in a study of T cells in Graves' hyperthyroidism and ophthalmopathy. Researchers took RNA transcripts and amplified the TCR beta CDR3 regions from them. Primed by the HTBI set, a first-round RT-PCR was run on the TCR CDR3. TCRdb re-called the multiplex PCR reads through MiXCR, storing one row per CDR3 protein. The data contain 530,000 or so distinct CDR3 sequences, roughly 15% of them seen just once; the ten biggest clones take up roughly a sixth. The sample taken for sequencing was blood. These TCRs come from a woman aged 18-29 years with Graves' ophthalmopathy.

This chain links TRBV20-1 with TRBJ1-4, with D possibly matching TRBD1 (6 bases). The CDR3 sequence is 14 residues long. In germline, CDR1 is DFQATT, CDR2 SNEGSKA (reference sequence). The V and J ends lost 0 bases and 10 bases respectively, with 15 bases between them. The CDR3 bases are TGCAGTGCTAGAGAGTCGGGGGCCGTACTAAAACTGTTTTTT. This encodes CSARESGAVLKLFF.

This clonotype was seen ten or more times. The chain carries TRBV10-1 and TRBJ2-1; 7 bases match TRBD2. The CDR3 length is 16 residues. Trimming removed 2 bases from V and 3 bases from J; junction bases left unmatched: 7. Germline V gives CDR1 WNHNN, CDR2 SYGVQD (reference sequence). In DNA, the CDR3 is TGCGCCAGCAGTGAGGTGGGCCTAGCGGACTACAATGAGCAGTTCTTC. It specifies CASSEVGLADYNEQFF.

This clonotype turned up a few times. The V call is TRBV6-1, the J call TRBJ1-2; D call uncertain. The V end was cut by 5 bases, the J end by 4 bases, with 14 bases between. The CDR3 contains 14 residues. Germline CDR1 is MNHNS and CDR2 is SASEGT. The CDR3 DNA reads TGTGCCAGCAGTTATTTAGGGTACTTCTATGGCTACACCTTC. Amino acids: CASSYLGYFYGYTF.

In its sample, this clonotype was seen a few times. The gene calls are TRBV20-1 and TRBJ2-1; 9 bases agree with TRBD2. The germline CDR1 and CDR2 sequences are DFQATT and SNEGSKA (reference sequence). The CDR3 loop spans 16 amino acids. With 0 bases clipped from V and 6 bases from J, the junction kept 9 bases outside the gene matches. CDR3 loop: CSARDRLSSGVNEQFF. In nucleotides, the CDR3 is TGCAGTGCTAGAGATCGGTTATCTAGCGGGGTCAATGAGCAGTTCTTC.

This clonotype was recorded a few times. The CDR3 region is CASSVTGVLGEQYF. CDR3 DNA sequence: TGTGCCAGCAGTGTAACAGGGGTTCTGGGGGAGCAGTACTTC. The gene calls are TRBV27 and TRBJ2-7; 7 bases match TRBD1. Losses at the gene ends were 5 bases for V and 7 bases for J; bases not matched to a gene: 11. From germline, CDR1 is MNHEY and CDR2 SMNVEV (reference sequence). The CDR3 is 14 residues long.

As regards this clonotype: A much more abundant neighbour one base away suggests this may be a read error. This chain uses TRBV27 with TRBJ2-5; D not resolved. CDR1 and CDR2 (germline): MNHEY, SMNVEV (reference sequence). The CDR3 runs 13 residues. CDR3 nucleotides: TGTGCCCGCAGTTTATACGGGCAAGAGACCCAGTACTTC. Translated, it gives CARSLYGQETQYF.

This clonotype was counted ten times or more. The chain uses TRBV6-1 and TRBJ2-1, with TRBD1 matching over 8 bases. V was pared by 5 bases and J by 7 bases, with 10 bases of the junction left unmatched. The CDR3 covers 15 residues. Germline lookup yields CDR1 MNHNS and CDR2 SASEGT. The CDR3 sequence: CASSPPGQGKNEQFF. In DNA form, the CDR3 reads TGTGCCAGCAGTCCGCCCGGACAGGGAAAGAATGAGCAGTTCTTC.

This clonotype was seen repeatedly, ten times or more. The chain recombines TRBV27 with TRBJ1-2; 8 nucleotides match TRBD1. After removal of 5 bases from V and 6 bases from J, the junction contained 14 bases not matched to a gene. Germline-derived CDR1 and CDR2 are MNHEY and SMNVEV (reference sequence). CDR3 length: 16 residues. The CDR3 DNA is TGTGCCAGCAGTCCTAACGGACAGGGTGGTGAGGATGGCTACACCTTC. It translates to CASSPNGQGGEDGYTF.

Ten or more counts support this clonotype. The chain carries TRBV4-2 and TRBJ2-5; D is perhaps TRBD1 (6 bases). Germline V CDR1 and CDR2: LGHNA, YNFKEQ. V dropped 1 base and J dropped 1 base, with 7 bases sitting between them. The CDR3 consists of 14 residues. Written as DNA, the CDR3 is TGTGCCAGCAGCCAAGGAGGGGGCCAAGAGACCCAGTACTTC. Protein: CASSQGGGQETQYF.

This chain connects TRBV20-1 to TRBJ2-5; a weak D match, TRBD1 (6 bases). Trimming removed 1 base at V and 1 base at J, with 16 bases between. The CDR3 consists of 16 residues. Germline assignment: CDR1 DFQATT and CDR2 SNEGSKA (reference sequence). This chain's CDR3 is CSARGPVGAPQETQYF. In nucleotides, the CDR3 is TGCAGTGCTAGAGGGCCTGTGGGGGCTCCCCAAGAGACCCAGTACTTC.